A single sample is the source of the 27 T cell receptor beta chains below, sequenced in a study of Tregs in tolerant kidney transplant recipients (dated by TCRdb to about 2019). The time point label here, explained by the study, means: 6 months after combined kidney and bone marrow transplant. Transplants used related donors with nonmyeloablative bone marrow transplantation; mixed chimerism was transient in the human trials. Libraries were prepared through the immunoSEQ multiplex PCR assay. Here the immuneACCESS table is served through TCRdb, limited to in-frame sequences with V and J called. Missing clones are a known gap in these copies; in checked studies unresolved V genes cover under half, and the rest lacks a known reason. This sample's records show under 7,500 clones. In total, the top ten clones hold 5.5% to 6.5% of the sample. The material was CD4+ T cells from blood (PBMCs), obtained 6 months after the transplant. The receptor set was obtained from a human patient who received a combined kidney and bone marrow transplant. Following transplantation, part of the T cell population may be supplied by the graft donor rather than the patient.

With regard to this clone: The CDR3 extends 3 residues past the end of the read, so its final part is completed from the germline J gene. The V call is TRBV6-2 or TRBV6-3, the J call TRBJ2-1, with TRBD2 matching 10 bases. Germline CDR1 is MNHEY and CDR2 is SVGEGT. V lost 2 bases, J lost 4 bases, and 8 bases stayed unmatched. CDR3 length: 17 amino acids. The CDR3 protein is CASSYSPTSGLYNEQFF. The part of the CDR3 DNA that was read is TGTGCCAGCAGTTACAGTCCGACTAGCGGGCTGTACAATGAG.

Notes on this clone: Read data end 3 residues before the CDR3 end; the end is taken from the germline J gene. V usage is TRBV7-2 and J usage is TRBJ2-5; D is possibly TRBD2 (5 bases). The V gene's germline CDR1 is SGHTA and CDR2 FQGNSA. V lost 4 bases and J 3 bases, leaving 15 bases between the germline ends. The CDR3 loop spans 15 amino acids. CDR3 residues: CASSYGSGSEETQYF. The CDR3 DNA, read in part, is TGTGCCAGCAGCTACGGGTCGGGGTCCGAAGAGACC.

CDR3 amino acids: CATSRDGGQANEKLFF. The CDR3 bases that were read are TGTGCCACCAGCAGAGATGGGGGACAGGCTAATGAAAAA. The chain links TRBV15 to TRBJ1-4, with 8 bases lining up with TRBD1. The read is 3 residues too short to cover the CDR3 end, so that end is filled in from the germline J gene. Losses at the gene ends were 0 bases for V and 3 bases for J; bases not matched to a gene: 3. Germline V gene sequence: CDR1 LNHNV, CDR2 YYDKDF (reference sequence). CDR3 length: 16 residues.

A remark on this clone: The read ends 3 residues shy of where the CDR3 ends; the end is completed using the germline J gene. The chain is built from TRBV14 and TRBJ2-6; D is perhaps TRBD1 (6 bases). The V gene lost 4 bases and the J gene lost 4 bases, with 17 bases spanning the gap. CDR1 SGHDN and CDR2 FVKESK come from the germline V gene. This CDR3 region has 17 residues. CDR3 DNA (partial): TGTGCCAGCAGCCGCGCCCCCTCAGGGGTGGGGGCCAACGTC. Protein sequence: CASSRAPSGVGANV. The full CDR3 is CASSRAPSGVGANVLTF.

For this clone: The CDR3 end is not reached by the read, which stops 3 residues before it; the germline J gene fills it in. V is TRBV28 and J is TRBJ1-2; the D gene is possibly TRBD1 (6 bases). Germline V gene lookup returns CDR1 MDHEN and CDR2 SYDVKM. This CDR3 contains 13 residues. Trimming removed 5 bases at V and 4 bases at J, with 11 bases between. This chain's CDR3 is CASSLQGFYGYTF. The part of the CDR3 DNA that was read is TGTGCCAGCAGTCTCCAGGGGTTCTATGGC.

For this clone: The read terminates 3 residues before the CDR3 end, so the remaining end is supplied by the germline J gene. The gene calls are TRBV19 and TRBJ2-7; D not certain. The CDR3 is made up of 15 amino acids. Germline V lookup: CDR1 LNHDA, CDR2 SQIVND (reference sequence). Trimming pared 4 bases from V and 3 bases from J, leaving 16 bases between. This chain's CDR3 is CASSTPPDTFYEQYF. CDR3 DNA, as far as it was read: TGTGCCAGTAGTACCCCCCCCGACACCTTCTACGAG.

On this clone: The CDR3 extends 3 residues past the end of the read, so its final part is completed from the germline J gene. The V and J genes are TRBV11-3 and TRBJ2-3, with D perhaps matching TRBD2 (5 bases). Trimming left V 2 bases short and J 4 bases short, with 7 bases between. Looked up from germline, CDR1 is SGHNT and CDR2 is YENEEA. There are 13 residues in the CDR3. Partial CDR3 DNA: TGTGCCAGCAGCTTATCGCGGGCAGATACG. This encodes CASSLSRADT. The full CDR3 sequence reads CASSLSRADTQYF.

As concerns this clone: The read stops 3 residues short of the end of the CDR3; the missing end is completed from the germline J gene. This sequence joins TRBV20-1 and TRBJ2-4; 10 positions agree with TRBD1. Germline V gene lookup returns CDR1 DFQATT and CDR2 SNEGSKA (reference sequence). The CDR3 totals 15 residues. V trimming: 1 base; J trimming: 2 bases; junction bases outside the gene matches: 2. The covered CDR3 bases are TGCAGTGCTAGAGGGACAGGGGGACCCAAAAACATT. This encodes CSARGTGGPKNI. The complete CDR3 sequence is CSARGTGGPKNIQYF.

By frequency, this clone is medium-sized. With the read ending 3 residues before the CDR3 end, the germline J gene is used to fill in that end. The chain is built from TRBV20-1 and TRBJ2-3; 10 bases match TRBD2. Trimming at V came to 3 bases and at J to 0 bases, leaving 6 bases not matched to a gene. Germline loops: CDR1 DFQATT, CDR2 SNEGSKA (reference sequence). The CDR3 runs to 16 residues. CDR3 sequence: CSASPPTSGSTDTQYF. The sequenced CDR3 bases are TGCAGTGCTAGCCCTCCGACTAGCGGGAGCACAGATACG.

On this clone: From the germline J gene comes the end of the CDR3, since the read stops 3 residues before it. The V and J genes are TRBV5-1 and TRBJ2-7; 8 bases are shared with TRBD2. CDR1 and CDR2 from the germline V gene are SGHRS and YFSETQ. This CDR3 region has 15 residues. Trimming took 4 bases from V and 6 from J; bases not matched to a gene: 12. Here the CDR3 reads CASSGGTSAFVEQYF. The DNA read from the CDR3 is TGCGCCAGCAGCGGGGGGACTAGTGCATTCGTCGAG.

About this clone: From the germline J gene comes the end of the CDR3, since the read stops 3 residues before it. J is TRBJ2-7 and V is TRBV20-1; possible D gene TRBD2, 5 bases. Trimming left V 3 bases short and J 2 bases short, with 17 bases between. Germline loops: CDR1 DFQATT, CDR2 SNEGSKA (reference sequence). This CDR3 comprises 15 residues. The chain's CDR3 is CSASFTSGTAYEQYF. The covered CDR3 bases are TGCAGTGCTAGTTTCACGAGCGGAACGGCCTACGAG.

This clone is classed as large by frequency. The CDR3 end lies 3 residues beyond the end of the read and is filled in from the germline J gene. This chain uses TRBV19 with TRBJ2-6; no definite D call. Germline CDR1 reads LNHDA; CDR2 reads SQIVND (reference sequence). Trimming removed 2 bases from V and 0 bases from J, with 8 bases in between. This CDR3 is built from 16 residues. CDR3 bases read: TGTGCCAGTAGTATATACCCCGGCTCTGGGGCCAACGTC. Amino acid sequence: CASSIYPGSGANV. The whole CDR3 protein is CASSIYPGSGANVLTF.

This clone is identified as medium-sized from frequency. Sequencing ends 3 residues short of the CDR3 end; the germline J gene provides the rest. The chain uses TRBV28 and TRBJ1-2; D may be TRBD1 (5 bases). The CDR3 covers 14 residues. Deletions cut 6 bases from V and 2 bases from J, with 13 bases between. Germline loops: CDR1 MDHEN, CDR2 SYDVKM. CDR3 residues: CASSPDRLNYGYTF. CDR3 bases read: TGTGCCAGCAGCCCCGACAGACTCAACTATGGC.

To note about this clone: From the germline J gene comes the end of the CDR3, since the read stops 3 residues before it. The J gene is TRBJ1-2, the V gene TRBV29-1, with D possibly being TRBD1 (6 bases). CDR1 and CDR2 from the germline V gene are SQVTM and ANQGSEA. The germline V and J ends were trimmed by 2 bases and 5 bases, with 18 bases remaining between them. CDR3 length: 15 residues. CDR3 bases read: TGCAGCGTTGAAATCAACGCGGGGGGCACGTATGGC. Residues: CSVEINAGGTYG. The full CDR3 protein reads CSVEINAGGTYGYTF.

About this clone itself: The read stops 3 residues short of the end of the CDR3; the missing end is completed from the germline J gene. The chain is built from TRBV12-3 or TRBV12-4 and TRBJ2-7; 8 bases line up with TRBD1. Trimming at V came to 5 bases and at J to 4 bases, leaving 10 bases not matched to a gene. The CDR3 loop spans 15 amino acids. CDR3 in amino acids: CASSRPGTGSYEQYF. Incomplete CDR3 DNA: TGTGCCAGCAGTCGGCCCGGGACAGGTAGTTACGAG.

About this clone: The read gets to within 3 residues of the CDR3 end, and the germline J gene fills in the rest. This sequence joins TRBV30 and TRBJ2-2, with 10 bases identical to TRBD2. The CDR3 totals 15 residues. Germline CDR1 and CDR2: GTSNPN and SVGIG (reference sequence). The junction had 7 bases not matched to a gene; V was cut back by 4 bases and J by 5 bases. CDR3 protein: CAWMSGRAGTGELFF. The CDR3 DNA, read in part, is TGTGCCTGGATGAGCGGGAGGGCCGGTACCGGGGAG. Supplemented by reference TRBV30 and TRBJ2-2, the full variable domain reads SQTIHQWPATLVQPVGSPLSLECTVEGTSNPNLYWYRQAAGRGLQLLFYSVGIGQISSEVPQNLSASRPQDRQFILSSKKLLLSDSGFYLCAWMSGRAGTGELFFGEGSRLTVL.

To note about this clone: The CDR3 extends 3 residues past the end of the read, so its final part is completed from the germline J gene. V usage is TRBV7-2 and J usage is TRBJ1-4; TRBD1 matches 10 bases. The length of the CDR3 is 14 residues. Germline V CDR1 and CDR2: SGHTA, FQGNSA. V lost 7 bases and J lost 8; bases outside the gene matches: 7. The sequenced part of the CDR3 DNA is TGTGCCAGCACCCCGGACAGGGGGATGGAAAAA. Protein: CASTPDRGMEK. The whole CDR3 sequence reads CASTPDRGMEKLFF.

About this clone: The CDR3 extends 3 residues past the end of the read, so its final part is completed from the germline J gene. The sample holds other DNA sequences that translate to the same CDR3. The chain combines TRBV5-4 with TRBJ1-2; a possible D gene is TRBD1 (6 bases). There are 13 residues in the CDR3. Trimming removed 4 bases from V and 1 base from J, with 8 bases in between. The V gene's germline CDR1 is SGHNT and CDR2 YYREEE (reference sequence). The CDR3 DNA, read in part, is TGTGCCAGCAGCCCGGACAGTAACTATGGC. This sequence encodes CASSPDSNYG. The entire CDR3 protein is CASSPDSNYGYTF.

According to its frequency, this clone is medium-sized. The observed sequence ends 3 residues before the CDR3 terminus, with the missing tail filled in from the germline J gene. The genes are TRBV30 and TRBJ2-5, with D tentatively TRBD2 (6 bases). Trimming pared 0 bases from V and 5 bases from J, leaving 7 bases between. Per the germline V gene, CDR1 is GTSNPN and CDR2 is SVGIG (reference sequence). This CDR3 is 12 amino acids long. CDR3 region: CAWSVEGETQYF. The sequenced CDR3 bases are TGTGCCTGGAGTGTGGAGGGGGAGACC. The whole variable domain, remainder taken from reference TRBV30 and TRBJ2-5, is SQTIHQWPATLVQPVGSPLSLECTVEGTSNPNLYWYRQAAGRGLQLLFYSVGIGQISSEVPQNLSASRPQDRQFILSSKKLLLSDSGFYLCAWSVEGETQYFGPGTRLLVL.

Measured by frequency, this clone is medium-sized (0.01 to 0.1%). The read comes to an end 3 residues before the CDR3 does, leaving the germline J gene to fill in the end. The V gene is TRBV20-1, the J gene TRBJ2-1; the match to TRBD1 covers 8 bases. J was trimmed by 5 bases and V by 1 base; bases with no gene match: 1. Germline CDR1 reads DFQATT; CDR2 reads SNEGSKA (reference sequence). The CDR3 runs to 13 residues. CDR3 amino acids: CSARVDRDNEQFF. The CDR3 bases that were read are TGCAGTGCTAGAGTGGACAGGGACAATGAG.

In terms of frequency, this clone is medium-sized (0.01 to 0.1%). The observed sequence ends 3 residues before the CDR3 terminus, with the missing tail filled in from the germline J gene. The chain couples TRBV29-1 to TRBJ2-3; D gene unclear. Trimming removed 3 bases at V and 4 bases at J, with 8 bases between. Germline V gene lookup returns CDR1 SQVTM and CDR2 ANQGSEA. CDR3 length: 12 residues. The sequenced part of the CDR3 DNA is TGCAGCGTTGAGTTTAATCCAGATACG. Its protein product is CSVEFNPDT. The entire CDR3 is CSVEFNPDTQYF.

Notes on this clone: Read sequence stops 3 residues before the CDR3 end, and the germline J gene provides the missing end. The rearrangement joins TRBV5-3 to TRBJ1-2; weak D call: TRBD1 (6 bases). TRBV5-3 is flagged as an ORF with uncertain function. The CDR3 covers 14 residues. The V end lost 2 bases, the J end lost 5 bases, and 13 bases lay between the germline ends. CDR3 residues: CARSLQGLVYGYTF. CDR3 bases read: TGTGCCAGAAGCTTACAGGGTCTGGTTTATGGC.

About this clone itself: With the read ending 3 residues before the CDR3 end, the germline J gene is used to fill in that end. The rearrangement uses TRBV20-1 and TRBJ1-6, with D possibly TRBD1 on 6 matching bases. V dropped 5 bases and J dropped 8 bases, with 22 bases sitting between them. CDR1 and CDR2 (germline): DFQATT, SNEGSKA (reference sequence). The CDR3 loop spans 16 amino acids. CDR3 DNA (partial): TGCAGTGCTCCCCGAGGGGGGGTTCTTACGTATTCACCC. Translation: CSAPRGGVLTYSP. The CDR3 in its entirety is CSAPRGGVLTYSPLHF.

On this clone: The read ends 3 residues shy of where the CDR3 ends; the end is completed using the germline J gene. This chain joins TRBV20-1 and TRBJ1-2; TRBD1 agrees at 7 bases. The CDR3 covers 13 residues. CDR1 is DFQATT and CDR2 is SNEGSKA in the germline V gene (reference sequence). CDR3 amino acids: CSAEQGIGAGYTF. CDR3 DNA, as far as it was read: TGCAGTGCCGAACAGGGGATTGGTGCCGGC.

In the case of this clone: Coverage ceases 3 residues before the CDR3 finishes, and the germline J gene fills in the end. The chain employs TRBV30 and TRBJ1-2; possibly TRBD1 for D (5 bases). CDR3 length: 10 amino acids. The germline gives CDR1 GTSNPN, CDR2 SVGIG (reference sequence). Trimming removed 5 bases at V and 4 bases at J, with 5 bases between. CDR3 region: CAWGAYGYTF. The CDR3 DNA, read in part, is TGTGCCTGGGGGGCCTATGGC.

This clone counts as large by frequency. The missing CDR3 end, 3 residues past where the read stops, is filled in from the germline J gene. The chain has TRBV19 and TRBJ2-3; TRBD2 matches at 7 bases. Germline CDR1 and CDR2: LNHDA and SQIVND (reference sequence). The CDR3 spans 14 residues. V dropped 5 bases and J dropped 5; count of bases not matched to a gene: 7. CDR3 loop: CASSPRSGGDTQYF. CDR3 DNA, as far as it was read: TGTGCCAGTAGTCCCCGGTCGGGGGGAGATACG. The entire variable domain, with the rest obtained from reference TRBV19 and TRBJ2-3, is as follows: DGGITQSPKYLFRKEGQNVTLSCEQNLNHDAMYWYRQDPGQGLRLIYYSQIVNDFQKGDIAEGYSVSREKKESFPLTVTSAQKNPTAFYLCASSPRSGGDTQYFGPGTRLTVL.

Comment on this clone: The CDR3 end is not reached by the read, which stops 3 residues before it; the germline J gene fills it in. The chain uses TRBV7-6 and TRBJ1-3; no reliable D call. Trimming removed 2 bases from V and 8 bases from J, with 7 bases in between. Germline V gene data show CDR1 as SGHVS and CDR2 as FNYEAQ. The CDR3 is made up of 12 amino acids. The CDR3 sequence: CASSLTEDTIYF. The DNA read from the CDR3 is TGTGCCAGCAGCTTAACAGAGGACACC.